The 30 T cell receptor beta chains in this list originate from one sample, sequenced in a study of OX40 agonist ivuxolimab in advanced cancers. The table came from immunoSEQ multiplex PCR; TCRdb's copy has only in-frame clones and leaves some out. The profile shows 63,000 or so clones, around 82% of them singletons. Sequenced here: CD4+ or CD8+ T cells sorted from blood, sampled in a trial of the OX40 agonist ivuxolimab. The receptors here all came from an adult with an advanced solid tumor such as melanoma, head and neck, liver or kidney cancer.

This clone has just a few counts. The chain employs TRBV10-3 and TRBJ2-7, with 7 bases lining up with TRBD1. With 10 bases clipped from V and 3 bases from J, the junction kept 12 bases outside the gene matches. There are 14 residues in the CDR3. CDR1 is ENHRY, CDR2 SYGVKD, per germline. The CDR3 protein is CATRVTRDSYEQYF. Here the CDR3 DNA reads TGTGCCACGCGGGTGACCCGGGACAGCTACGAGCAGTACTTC.

The gene calls are TRBV4-1 and TRBJ1-4, with unresolved D. CDR3 length: 16 amino acids. CDR1 is MGHRA and CDR2 is YSYEKL in the germline V gene. Trimming shortened V by 2 bases and J by 0 bases, and 10 bases separated the two germline ends. CDR3 amino acids: CASSQTTLATNEKLFF. Written as DNA, the CDR3 is TGCGCCAGCAGCCAAACCACGCTAGCAACTAATGAAAAACTGTTTTTT.

The chain links TRBV5-4 to TRBJ2-7; D not resolved. V gave up 2 bases and J gave up 1 base, with 13 bases separating them. The CDR3 sequence is 15 residues long. The germline gives CDR1 SGHNT, CDR2 YYREEE (reference sequence). The CDR3 DNA reads TGTGCCAGCAGCTTTCGGACGTCTGTTTCCTACGAGCAGTACTTC. This codes for CASSFRTSVSYEQYF.

This clone was counted a single time. This sequence joins TRBV11-2 and TRBJ2-5, with TRBD2 matching over 15 bases. The CDR3 contains 15 residues. The V gene's germline CDR1 is SGHAT and CDR2 FQNNGV. V was pared by 3 bases and J by 6 bases, with 2 bases of the junction left unmatched. In DNA, the CDR3 is TGTGCCAGCAGCTTGGGACTAGCGGGGGGTCAGACCCAGTACTTC. Residues: CASSLGLAGGQTQYF.

The genes are TRBV28 and TRBJ1-5; tentatively, D is TRBD1 (5 bases). The germline gives CDR1 MDHEN, CDR2 SYDVKM. V lost 7 bases and J 7 bases, leaving 11 bases between the germline ends. This CDR3 comprises 12 residues. For the CDR3, the DNA is TGTGCCAGCAACCTTGGGGGACAGCCCCAGCATTTT. It translates to CASNLGGQPQHF.

V and J are TRBV5-4 and TRBJ1-2; 11 nucleotides match TRBD1. The CDR3 sequence is 15 residues long. The germline CDR1 and CDR2 sequences are SGHNT and YYREEE (reference sequence). Trimming removed 4 bases from V and 4 bases from J; junction bases left unmatched: 6. The CDR3 loop is CASSPGGQGAYGYTF. The DNA of the CDR3 is TGTGCCAGCAGCCCCGGCGGACAGGGGGCCTATGGCTACACCTTC.

The chain couples TRBV7-2 to TRBJ2-1; TRBD2 matches 9 bases. This CDR3 is 16 amino acids long. J was trimmed by 1 base and V by 0 bases; bases with no gene match: 1. Germline loops: CDR1 SGHTA, CDR2 FQGNSA. The CDR3 DNA sequence: TGTGCCAGCAGCTTAGCTAGCGGGAGATCCTACAATGAGCAGTTCTTC. Its protein product is CASSLASGRSYNEQFF.

In its sample, this clone was seen a few times. The chain is built from TRBV6-1 and TRBJ1-2; the match to TRBD1 covers 8 bases. The V gene's germline CDR1 is MNHNS and CDR2 SASEGT. The J segment lost 3 bases and the V segment lost 6 bases, leaving 9 bases of the junction unmatched. The CDR3 is made up of 15 amino acids. CDR3 nucleotide sequence: TGTGCCAGCAGAGTGAGGTACAGGGGGTACTATGGCTACACCTTC. It specifies CASRVRYRGYYGYTF.

This clone was detected only once. The rearrangement uses TRBV28 and TRBJ2-7, with no clear D. This CDR3 has 14 residues. Trimming shortened V by 5 bases and J by 5 bases, and 16 bases separated the two germline ends. Looked up from germline, CDR1 is MDHEN and CDR2 is SYDVKM. The CDR3 protein is CASSPFGLPDEQYF. In nucleotides, the CDR3 is TGTGCCAGCAGTCCTTTCGGCCTCCCCGACGAGCAGTACTTC.

This clone was seen only a few times. The chain carries TRBV5-1 and TRBJ1-1; D is unclear. V was shortened by 6 bases and J by 4 bases, with 13 bases between the two germline ends. CDR1 SGHRS and CDR2 YFSETQ come from the germline V gene. The length of the CDR3 is 13 residues. CDR3: CASKAPGFTEAFF. DNA of the CDR3: TGCGCCAGCAAGGCCCCCGGGTTCACTGAAGCTTTCTTT.

V and J are TRBV29-1 and TRBJ2-2; 9 bases fit TRBD1. This CDR3 comprises 14 residues. Germline loops: CDR1 SQVTM, CDR2 ANQGSEA. V trimming: 8 bases; J trimming: 2 bases; junction bases outside the gene matches: 6. The CDR3 sequence: CSYQDRGNTGELFF. For the CDR3, the DNA is TGCAGCTATCAGGACAGGGGTAACACCGGGGAGCTGTTTTTT.

Only one count was recorded for this clone. The V and J genes are TRBV5-4 and TRBJ2-7; 11 nucleotides align to TRBD1. Germline CDR1 reads SGHNT; CDR2 reads YYREEE (reference sequence). The CDR3 sequence is 14 residues long. V lost 4 bases to trimming and J lost 5 bases; unmatched junction nucleotides: 5. The chain's CDR3 is CASSGDRGVHEQYF. CDR3 nucleotides: TGTGCCAGCAGCGGGGACAGGGGGGTCCACGAGCAGTACTTC. Full variable domain (missing parts from reference TRBV5-4 and TRBJ2-7): ETGVTQSPTHLIKTRGQQVTLRCSSQSGHNTVSWYQQALGQGPQFIFQYYREEENGRGNFPPRFSGLQFPNYSSELNVNALELDDSALYLCASSGDRGVHEQYFGPGTRLTVT.

V is TRBV7-2 and J is TRBJ1-2, with D hard to call. V lost 5 bases and J 9 bases, leaving 16 bases between the germline ends. Germline V CDR1 and CDR2: SGHTA, FQGNSA. The CDR3 runs 13 residues. As DNA, the CDR3 is TGTGCCAGCAGCACCCAGGACCACTGGAGCTACACCTTC. Translating it yields CASSTQDHWSYTF.

The chain links TRBV30 to TRBJ2-5; D is unresolved. The CDR3 length is 13 residues. Trimming left V 1 base short and J 5 bases short, with 11 bases between. The V gene's germline CDR1 is GTSNPN and CDR2 SVGIG (reference sequence). The CDR3 bases are TGTGCCTGGAGTGCCGTGTTTGGGGAGACCCAGTACTTC. Translation gives CAWSAVFGETQYF.

CDR3 protein: CASSLTGSSYEQYF. DNA for the CDR3: TGTGCCAGCAGTTTGACAGGGAGCTCCTACGAGCAGTACTTC. This chain connects TRBV28 to TRBJ2-7; 7 nucleotides agree with TRBD1. J lost 0 bases, V lost 3 bases, and 2 bases had no gene match. Per the germline V gene, CDR1 is MDHEN and CDR2 is SYDVKM. There are 14 residues in the CDR3.

On this clone itself: It is likely a read error: a sequence one base away is far more abundant. The sample carries other DNA sequences with the same CDR3. The gene calls are TRBV5-2 and TRBJ1-5; the table's D call, TRBD1, was not checked against the DNA. TRBV5-2 is noted as a pseudogene. This CDR3 is 16 amino acids long. CDR3 sequence (DNA): TGTGCCAGCAGCCAGGGGACAGAAAATAGCAATCAGCCCCAGCATTTT. It encodes CASSQGTENSNQPQHF.

The chain has TRBV29-1 and TRBJ2-5; no clear D gene. Germline loops: CDR1 SQVTM, CDR2 ANQGSEA. The CDR3 spans 11 residues. Trimming took off 4 bases at V and 5 bases at J, with 8 bases between the two ends. In DNA, the CDR3 is TGCAGCGTTGGGCTCAAGGAGACCCAGTACTTC. Its protein is CSVGLKETQYF.

V is TRBV11-3 and J is TRBJ2-2, with D tentatively TRBD1 (5 bases). Trimming cost V 6 bases and J 2 bases, with 16 bases left between them. The germline V gene encodes CDR1 SGHNT and CDR2 YENEEA. There are 16 residues in the CDR3. In nucleotides, the CDR3 is TGTGCCAGCAGAGCACCGTCAGGGATTAACACCGGGGAGCTGTTTTTT. It codes for CASRAPSGINTGELFF.

The chain uses TRBV11-2 and TRBJ2-3; 9 bases match TRBD2. This CDR3 contains 19 residues. The ends lost 0 bases at V and 4 bases at J; junction bases unmatched: 14. Germline V CDR1 and CDR2: SGHAT, FQNNGV. CDR3: CASSLDGRGRRGGADTQYF. The CDR3 nucleotides are TGTGCCAGCAGCTTAGATGGCCGGGGCCGGCGGGGGGGGGCAGATACGCAGTATTTT.

The V gene is TRBV19, the J gene TRBJ1-1, with 8 nucleotides matching TRBD1. The germline CDR1 and CDR2 sequences are LNHDA and SQIVND (reference sequence). V lost 4 bases, J lost 1 base, and 5 bases stayed unmatched. The CDR3 is made up of 15 amino acids. The CDR3 DNA reads as TGTGCCAGTAGTAATCCCGGGACAGGGAACACTGAAGCTTTCTTT. Translated, it gives CASSNPGTGNTEAFF.

V gene TRBV6-5 combines with J gene TRBJ1-1, with D unresolved. CDR1 and CDR2 (germline): MNHEY, SVGAGI. The CDR3 loop spans 13 amino acids. The germline V and J ends were trimmed by 6 bases and 3 bases, with 11 bases remaining between them. The CDR3 protein is CASSLTRYTEAFF. CDR3 nucleotide sequence: TGTGCCAGCAGCCTCACAAGGTACACTGAAGCTTTCTTT.

The chain couples TRBV11-2 to TRBJ1-4, with 12 positions matching TRBD1. J was trimmed by 8 bases and V by 1 base; bases with no gene match: 2. Germline V gives CDR1 SGHAT, CDR2 FQNNGV. This CDR3 region has 15 residues. The CDR3 bases are TGTGCCAGCAGCTTAGGGGACAGGGGGCGAGAAAAACTGTTTTTT. This sequence encodes CASSLGDRGREKLFF. The variable domain in full, completed from reference TRBV11-2 and TRBJ1-4, reads EAGVAQSPRYKIIEKRQSVAFWCNPISGHATLYWYQQILGQGPKLLIQFQNNGVVDDSQLPKDRFSAERLKGVDSTLKIQPAKLEDSAVYLCASSLGDRGREKLFFGSGTQLSVL.

The CDR3 spells CASSPNRLVLRIDTQYF. The CDR3 bases are TGTGCCAGCTCACCAAACCGACTAGTCCTTAGGATCGATACGCAGTATTTT. The V and J genes are TRBV18 and TRBJ2-3; tentative D call: TRBD2 (6 bases). Trimming removed 2 bases from V and 6 bases from J, with 21 bases in between. From germline, CDR1 is KGHSH and CDR2 LQKENI. The CDR3 spans 17 residues.

This clone was observed many times. This chain links TRBV20-1 with TRBJ1-2; D not resolved. Trimming took 1 base from V and 5 from J, leaving 5 bases between them. This CDR3 comprises 11 residues. Germline V CDR1 and CDR2: DFQATT, SNEGSKA (reference sequence). DNA of the CDR3: TGCAGTGCTAGAGCGGGGTATGGCTACACCTTC. Its translation: CSARAGYGYTF.

V is TRBV5-6 and J is TRBJ2-1, with 7 bases lining up with TRBD1. CDR1 and CDR2 (germline): SGHDT, YYEEEE. The CDR3 has 15 amino acids. The J segment lost 6 bases and the V segment lost 2 bases, leaving 8 bases of the junction unmatched. Written as DNA, the CDR3 is TGTGCCAGCAGCTTAATGGACAGGCGGGTCAATGAGCAGTTCTTC. It codes for CASSLMDRRVNEQFF.

The CDR3 nucleotides are TGCGCCAGCAGCTTGGGTGGGGAAAACTATGGCTACACCTTC. It yields the protein CASSLGGENYGYTF. This rearrangement joins TRBV5-1 to TRBJ1-2, with D uncertain. Germline V gives CDR1 SGHRS, CDR2 YFSETQ. This CDR3 region has 14 residues. The ends were cut back, 0 bases at V and 2 bases at J, with 8 bases in the middle. The entire variable domain, with the rest obtained from reference TRBV5-1 and TRBJ1-2, is as follows: KAGVTQTPRYLIKTRGQQVTLSCSPISGHRSVSWYQQTPGQGLQFLFEYFSETQRNKGNFPGRFSGRQFSNSRSEMNVSTLELGDSALYLCASSLGGENYGYTFGSGTRLTVV.

This chain uses TRBV7-9 with TRBJ2-5, with D maybe TRBD1 (5 bases). Germline-derived CDR1 and CDR2 are SEHNR and FQNEAQ (reference sequence). The V and J ends lost 0 bases and 6 bases respectively, with 11 bases between them. CDR3 size: 14 residues. As DNA, the CDR3 is TGTGCCAGCAGCTTAGCGGCAGGGCAGAAGACCCAGTACTTC. It encodes CASSLAAGQKTQYF.

The chain combines TRBV30 with TRBJ2-5; TRBD1 or TRBD2 may be the D gene (5 bases each). The V gene's germline CDR1 is GTSNPN and CDR2 SVGIG (reference sequence). V lost 3 bases, J lost 11 bases, and 19 bases lay in between. This CDR3 comprises 13 residues. CDR3 region: CAWSLGHQREQYF. For the CDR3, the DNA is TGTGCCTGGAGCTTAGGACATCAGAGGGAGCAGTACTTC.

The chain combines TRBV18 with TRBJ1-1; TRBD1 matches at 7 bases. This CDR3 has 16 amino acids. V shed 3 bases, J shed 1 base, and the junction held 8 bases outside the gene matches. Germline V gene lookup returns CDR1 KGHSH and CDR2 LQKENI. The CDR3 region has the DNA TGTGCCAGCTCACCGCTGCAAACAGGGGCGAACACTGAAGCTTTCTTT. Its translation: CASSPLQTGANTEAFF.

V and J are TRBV7-2 and TRBJ2-2, with D tentatively TRBD2 (6 bases). V was pared by 2 bases and J by 1 base, with 14 bases between. This CDR3 spans 17 amino acids. Looked up from germline, CDR1 is SGHTA and CDR2 is FQGNSA. For the CDR3, the DNA is TGTGCCAGCAGCTTATCAATTGGGACTTGGAACACCGGGGAGCTGTTTTTT. It encodes CASSLSIGTWNTGELFF.